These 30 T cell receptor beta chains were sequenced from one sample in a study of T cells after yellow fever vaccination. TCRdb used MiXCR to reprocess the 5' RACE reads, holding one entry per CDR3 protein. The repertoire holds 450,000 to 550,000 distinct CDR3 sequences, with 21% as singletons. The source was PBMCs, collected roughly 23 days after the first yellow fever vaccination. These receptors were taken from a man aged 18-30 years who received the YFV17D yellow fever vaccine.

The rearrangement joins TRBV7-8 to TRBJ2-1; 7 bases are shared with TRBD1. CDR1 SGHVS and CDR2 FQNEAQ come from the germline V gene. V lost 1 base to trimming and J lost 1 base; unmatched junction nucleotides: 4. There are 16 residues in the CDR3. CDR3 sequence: CASSLVEGASYNEQFF. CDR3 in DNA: TGTGCCAGCAGCTTAGTAGAGGGGGCATCCTACAATGAGCAGTTCTTC.

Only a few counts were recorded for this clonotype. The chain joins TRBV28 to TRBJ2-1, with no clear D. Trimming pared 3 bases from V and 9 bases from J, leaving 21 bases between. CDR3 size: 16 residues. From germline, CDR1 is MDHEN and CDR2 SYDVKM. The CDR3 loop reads CASSFSFIVLGSEQFF. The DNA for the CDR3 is TGTGCCAGCAGTTTTTCTTTTATCGTCCTCGGATCTGAGCAGTTCTTC.

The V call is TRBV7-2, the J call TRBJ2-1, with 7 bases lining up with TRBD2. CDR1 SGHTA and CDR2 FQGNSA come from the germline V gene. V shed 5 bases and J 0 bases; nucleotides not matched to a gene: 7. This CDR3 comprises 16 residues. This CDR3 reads CASSPGAGNSYNEQFF. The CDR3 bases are TGTGCCAGCAGCCCCGGAGCGGGGAACTCCTACAATGAGCAGTTCTTC.

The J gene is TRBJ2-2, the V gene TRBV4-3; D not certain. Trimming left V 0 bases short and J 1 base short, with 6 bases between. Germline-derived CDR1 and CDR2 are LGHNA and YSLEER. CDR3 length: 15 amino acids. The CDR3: CASSQDFKNTGELFF. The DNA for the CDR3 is TGCGCCAGCAGCCAAGATTTTAAGAACACCGGGGAGCTGTTTTTT.

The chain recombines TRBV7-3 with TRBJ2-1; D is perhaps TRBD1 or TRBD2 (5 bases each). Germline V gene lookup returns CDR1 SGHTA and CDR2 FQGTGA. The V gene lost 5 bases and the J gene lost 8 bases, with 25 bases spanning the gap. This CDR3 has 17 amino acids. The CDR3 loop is CASSPRGAGSPSDEQFF. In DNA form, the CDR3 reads TGTGCCAGCAGCCCTCGGGGCGCAGGGTCCCCATCCGATGAGCAGTTCTTC.

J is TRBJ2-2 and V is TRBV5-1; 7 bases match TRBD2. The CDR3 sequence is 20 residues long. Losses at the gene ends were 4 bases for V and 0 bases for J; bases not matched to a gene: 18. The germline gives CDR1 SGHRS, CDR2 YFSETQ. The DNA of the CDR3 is TGCGCCAGCAGCGCCAAAGGGACTATCACAAGGAATTCGAACACCGGGGAGCTGTTTTTT. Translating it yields CASSAKGTITRNSNTGELFF. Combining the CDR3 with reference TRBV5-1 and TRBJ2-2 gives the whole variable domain KAGVTQTPRYLIKTRGQQVTLSCSPISGHRSVSWYQQTPGQGLQFLFEYFSETQRNKGNFPGRFSGRQFSNSRSEMNVSTLELGDSALYLCASSAKGTITRNSNTGELFFGEGSRLTVL.

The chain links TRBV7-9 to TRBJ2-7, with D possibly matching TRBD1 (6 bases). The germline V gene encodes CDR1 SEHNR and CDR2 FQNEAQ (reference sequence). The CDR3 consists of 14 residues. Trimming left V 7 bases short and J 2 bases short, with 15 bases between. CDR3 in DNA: TGTGCCAGCACCCCCCCGTGGGGGCCCTACGAGCAGTACTTC. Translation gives CASTPPWGPYEQYF.

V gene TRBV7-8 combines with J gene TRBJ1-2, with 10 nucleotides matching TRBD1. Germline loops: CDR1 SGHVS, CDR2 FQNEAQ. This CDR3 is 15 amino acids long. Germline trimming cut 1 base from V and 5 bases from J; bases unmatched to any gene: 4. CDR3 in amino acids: CASSLGDRGLYGYTF. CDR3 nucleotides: TGTGCCAGCAGCTTAGGTGACAGGGGGCTTTATGGCTACACCTTC.

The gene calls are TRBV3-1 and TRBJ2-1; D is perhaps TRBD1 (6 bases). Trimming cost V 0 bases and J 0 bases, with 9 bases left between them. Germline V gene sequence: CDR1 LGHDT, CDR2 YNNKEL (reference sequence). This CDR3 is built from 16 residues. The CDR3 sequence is CASSQETGSSYNEQFF. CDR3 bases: TGTGCCAGCAGCCAAGAGACAGGAAGCTCCTACAATGAGCAGTTCTTC.

The CDR3 region has the DNA TGTGCCAGCTCATCTAGACAGGGGTTGTACGAGCAGTACTTC. Its translation is CASSSRQGLYEQYF. V usage is TRBV18 and J usage is TRBJ2-7; 8 nucleotides line up with TRBD1. The germline V gene encodes CDR1 KGHSH and CDR2 LQKENI. The CDR3 has 14 amino acids. Trimming cost V 5 bases and J 4 bases; bases outside gene matches: 7. The variable domain in full, with the rest retrieved from reference TRBV18 and TRBJ2-7, is NAGVMQNPRHLVRRRGQEARLRCSPMKGHSHVYWYRQLPEEGLKFMVYLQKENIIDESGMPKERFSAEFPKEGPSILRIQQVVRGDSAAYFCASSSRQGLYEQYFGPGTRLTVT.

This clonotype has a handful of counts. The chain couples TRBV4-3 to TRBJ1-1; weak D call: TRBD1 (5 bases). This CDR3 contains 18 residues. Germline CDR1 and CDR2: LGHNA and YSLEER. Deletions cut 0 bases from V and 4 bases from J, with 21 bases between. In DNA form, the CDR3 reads TGCGCCAGCAGCCAAGACCAGGGAAGCGGTCGGGGGGGCACTGAAGCTTTCTTT. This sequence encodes CASSQDQGSGRGGTEAFF.

This CDR3 reads CASSPDQSGTLGKLFF. CDR3 sequence (DNA): TGCGCCAGCAGCCCTGACCAATCCGGGACACTAGGAAAACTGTTTTTT. The chain employs TRBV5-1 and TRBJ1-4; a possible D gene is TRBD1 (6 bases). The germline V gene has CDR1 SGHRS and CDR2 YFSETQ. CDR3 length: 16 residues. V was shortened by 4 bases and J by 10 bases, with 23 bases between the two germline ends.

The DNA of the CDR3 is TGCGCCAGCAGCCTACAGGGGGAGGATACAGATACGCAGTATTTT. Its protein is CASSLQGEDTDTQYF. The rearrangement uses TRBV4-3 and TRBJ2-3; 8 bases map to TRBD1. The V segment lost 4 bases and the J segment 3 bases; nucleotides outside the gene matches: 6. Germline assignment: CDR1 LGHNA and CDR2 YSLEER. The CDR3 contains 15 residues.

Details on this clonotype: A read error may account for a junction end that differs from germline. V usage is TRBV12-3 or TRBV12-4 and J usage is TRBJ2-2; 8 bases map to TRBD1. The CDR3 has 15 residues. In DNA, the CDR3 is TGTGCCAGCAGTACAAGGACAGGGTCCACCCGGGAGCTGTTTTTT. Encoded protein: CASSTRTGSTRELFF.

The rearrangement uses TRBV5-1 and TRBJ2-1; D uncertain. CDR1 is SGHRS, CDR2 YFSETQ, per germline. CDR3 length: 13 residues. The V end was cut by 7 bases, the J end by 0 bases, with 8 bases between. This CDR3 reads CASLDNSYNEQFF. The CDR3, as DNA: TGCGCCAGCCTAGATAACTCCTACAATGAGCAGTTCTTC.

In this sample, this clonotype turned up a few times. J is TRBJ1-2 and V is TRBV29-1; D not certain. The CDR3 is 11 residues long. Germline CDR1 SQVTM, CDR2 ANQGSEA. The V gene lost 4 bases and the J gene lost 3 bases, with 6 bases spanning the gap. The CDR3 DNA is TGCAGCGTTGGGGGAGACTATGGCTACACCTTC. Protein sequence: CSVGGDYGYTF.

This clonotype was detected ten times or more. CDR3 DNA sequence: TGTGCCAGCAGTTTAATGATCTACGAGCAGTACTTC. Its translation: CASSLMIYEQYF. The chain recombines TRBV12-3 or TRBV12-4 with TRBJ2-7, with D unclear. V lost 2 bases and J lost 3, with 5 bases in between. The CDR3 loop spans 12 amino acids.

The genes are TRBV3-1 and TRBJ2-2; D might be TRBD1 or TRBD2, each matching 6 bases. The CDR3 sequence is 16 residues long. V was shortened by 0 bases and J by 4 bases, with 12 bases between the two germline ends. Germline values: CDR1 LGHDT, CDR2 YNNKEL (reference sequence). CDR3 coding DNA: TGTGCCAGCAGCCAAGATAGTAGGGGGGCCACCGGGGAGCTGTTTTTT. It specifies CASSQDSRGATGELFF. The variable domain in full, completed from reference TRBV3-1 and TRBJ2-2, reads DTAVSQTPKYLVTQMGNDKSIKCEQNLGHDTMYWYKQDSKKFLKIMFSYNNKELIINETVPNRFSPKSPDKAHLNLHINSLELGDSAVYFCASSQDSRGATGELFFGEGSRLTVL.

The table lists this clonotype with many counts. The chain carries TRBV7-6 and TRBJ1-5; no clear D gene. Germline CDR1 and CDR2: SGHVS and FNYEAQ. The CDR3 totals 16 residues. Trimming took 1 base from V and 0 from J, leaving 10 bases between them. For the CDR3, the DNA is TGTGCCAGCAGCTTAGGGTCGGGTTATAGCAATCAGCCCCAGCATTTT. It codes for CASSLGSGYSNQPQHF.

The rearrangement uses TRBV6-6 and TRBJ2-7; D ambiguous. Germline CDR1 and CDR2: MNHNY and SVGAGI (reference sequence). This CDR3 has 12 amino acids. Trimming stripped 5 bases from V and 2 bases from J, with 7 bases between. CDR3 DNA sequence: TGTGCCAGCAGTGATGTCCCCTACGAGCAGTACTTC. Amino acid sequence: CASSDVPYEQYF.

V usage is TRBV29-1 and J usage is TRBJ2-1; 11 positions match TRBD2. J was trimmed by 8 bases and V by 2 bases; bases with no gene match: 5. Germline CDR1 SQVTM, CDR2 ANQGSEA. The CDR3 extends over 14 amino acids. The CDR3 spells CSVEIAGGQDEQFF. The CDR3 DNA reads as TGCAGCGTTGAAATAGCGGGGGGGCAAGATGAGCAGTTCTTC.

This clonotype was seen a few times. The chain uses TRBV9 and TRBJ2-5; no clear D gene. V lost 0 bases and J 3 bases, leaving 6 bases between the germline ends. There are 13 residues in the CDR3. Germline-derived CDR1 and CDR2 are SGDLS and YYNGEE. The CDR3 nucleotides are TGTGCCAGCAGCGTAGCATGGGAAGAGACCCAGTACTTC. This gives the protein CASSVAWEETQYF.

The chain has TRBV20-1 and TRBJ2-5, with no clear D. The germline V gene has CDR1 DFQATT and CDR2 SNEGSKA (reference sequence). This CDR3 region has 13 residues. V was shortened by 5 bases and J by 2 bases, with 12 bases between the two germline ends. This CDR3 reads CSALGPDQETQYF. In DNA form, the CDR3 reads TGCAGTGCTCTAGGACCAGATCAAGAGACCCAGTACTTC.

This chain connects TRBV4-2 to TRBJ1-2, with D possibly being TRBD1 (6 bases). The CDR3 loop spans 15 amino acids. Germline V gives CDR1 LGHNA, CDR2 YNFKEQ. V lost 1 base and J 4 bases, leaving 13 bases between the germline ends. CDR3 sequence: CASSQGRGGGYGYTF. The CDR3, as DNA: TGTGCCAGCAGCCAAGGCAGGGGTGGAGGCTATGGCTACACCTTC.

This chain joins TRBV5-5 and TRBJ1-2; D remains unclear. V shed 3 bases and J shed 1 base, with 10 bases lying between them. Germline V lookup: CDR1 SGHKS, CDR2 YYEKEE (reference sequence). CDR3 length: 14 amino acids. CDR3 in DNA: TGTGCCAGCAGCTCCCCTGGGCATAACTATGGCTACACCTTC. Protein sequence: CASSSPGHNYGYTF.

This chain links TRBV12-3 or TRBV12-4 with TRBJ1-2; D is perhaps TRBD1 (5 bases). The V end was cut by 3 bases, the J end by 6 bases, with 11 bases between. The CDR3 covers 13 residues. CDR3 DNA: TGTGCCAGCAGTTTCGGGGGGATTGATGGCTACACCTTC. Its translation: CASSFGGIDGYTF.

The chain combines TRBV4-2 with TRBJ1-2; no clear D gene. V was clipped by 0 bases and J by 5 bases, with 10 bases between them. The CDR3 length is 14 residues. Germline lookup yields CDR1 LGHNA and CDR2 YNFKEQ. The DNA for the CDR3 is TGTGCCAGCAGCCAAGATCCCGGGATATATGGCTACACCTTC. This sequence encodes CASSQDPGIYGYTF.

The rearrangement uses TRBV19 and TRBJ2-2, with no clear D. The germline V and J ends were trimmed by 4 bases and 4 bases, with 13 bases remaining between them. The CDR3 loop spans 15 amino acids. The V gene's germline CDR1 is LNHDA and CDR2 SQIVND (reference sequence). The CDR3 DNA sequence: TGTGCCAGTAGTAGGATGGCAGTTGGCACCGGGGAGCTGTTTTTT. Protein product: CASSRMAVGTGELFF.

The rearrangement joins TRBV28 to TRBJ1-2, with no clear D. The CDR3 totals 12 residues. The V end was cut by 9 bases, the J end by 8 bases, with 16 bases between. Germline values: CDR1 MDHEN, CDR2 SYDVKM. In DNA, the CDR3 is TGTGCCAGTTCCACGTCCGGCCTAGGCTACACCTTC. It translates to CASSTSGLGYTF.

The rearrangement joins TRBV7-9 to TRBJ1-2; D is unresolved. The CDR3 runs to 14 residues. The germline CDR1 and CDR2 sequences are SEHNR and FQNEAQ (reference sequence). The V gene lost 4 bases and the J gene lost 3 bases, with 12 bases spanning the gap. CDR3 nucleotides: TGTGCCAGCAGCTGGGAGGGCCGTGACTATGGCTACACCTTC. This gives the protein CASSWEGRDYGYTF.